This passage covers 17 T cell receptor beta chains from one sample sequenced in a study of cytomegalovirus exposure and HLA in healthy donors. It was with 60 Vbeta and 13 Jbeta primers that the PCR ran. Some clones are missing from TCRdb's copy, which holds only in-frame ones; the method was immunoSEQ multiplex PCR. The table records roughly 160,000 clones, approximately 71% of them present only once. Sample: PBMCs. These receptors all come from a girl aged 5 to 17 in good health and CMV-seronegative.

The chain recombines TRBV14 with TRBJ1-2; 7 bases match TRBD1. J lost 0 bases, V lost 0 bases, and 4 bases had no gene match. CDR3 length: 16 amino acids. Germline-derived CDR1 and CDR2 are SGHDN and FVKESK. CDR3 nucleotide sequence: TGTGCCAGCAGCCAAGATCGGGGACAGACTAACTATGGCTACACCTTC. This codes for CASSQDRGQTNYGYTF.

This chain connects TRBV2 to TRBJ2-3; TRBD1 agrees at 8 bases. The germline V gene encodes CDR1 SNHLY and CDR2 FYNNEI. Trimming cost V 5 bases and J 4 bases; bases outside gene matches: 5. CDR3 length: 14 residues. The DNA of the CDR3 is TGTGCCAGCAGTCCCGGACAGGGCCCAGATACGCAGTATTTT. The encoded protein is CASSPGQGPDTQYF.

The DNA of the CDR3 is TGTGCCAGTAGTGAGACGGGGAGGGGGGGCACTGAAGCTTTCTTT. This gives the protein CASSETGRGGTEAFF. The chain recombines TRBV19 with TRBJ1-1, with D maybe TRBD1 (6 bases). V was trimmed by 5 bases and J by 4 bases, leaving 17 bases between them. The CDR3 sequence is 15 residues long. The germline CDR1 and CDR2 sequences are LNHDA and SQIVND (reference sequence).

The rearrangement joins TRBV19 to TRBJ1-5, with 9 bases that match TRBD1. The germline V gene has CDR1 LNHDA and CDR2 SQIVND (reference sequence). The CDR3 is 18 amino acids. The V gene end was trimmed by 6 bases and the J gene end by 6 bases; junction bases not matched to a gene: 18. CDR3 in amino acids: CASSPVEATGGLGQPQHF. The CDR3 DNA follows: TGTGCCAGTAGCCCCGTCGAGGCGACAGGGGGATTGGGTCAGCCCCAGCATTTT.

There are a few counts of this clone. This chain links TRBV29-1 with TRBJ1-2, with TRBD1 identical over 9 bases. The length of the CDR3 is 14 residues. After removal of 4 bases from V and 4 bases from J, the junction contained 7 bases not matched to a gene. Germline lookup yields CDR1 SQVTM and CDR2 ANQGSEA. The chain's CDR3 is CSVAFTGGIYGYTF. CDR3 nucleotides: TGCAGCGTTGCATTCACAGGGGGCATCTATGGCTACACCTTC.

Only a few counts were recorded for this clone. The chain uses TRBV19 and TRBJ1-1; 8 nucleotides line up with TRBD1. The CDR3 contains 14 residues. The V and J ends lost 5 bases and 6 bases, in that order; junction bases with no gene match: 8. The germline V gene has CDR1 LNHDA and CDR2 SQIVND (reference sequence). CDR3 amino acids: CASSEGQVVAEAFF. The CDR3 bases are TGTGCCAGTAGTGAGGGACAGGTTGTCGCTGAAGCTTTCTTT.

The rearrangement uses TRBV27 and TRBJ1-1; D might be TRBD1 (5 bases). Germline V gene lookup returns CDR1 MNHEY and CDR2 SMNVEV (reference sequence). The ends were cut back, 5 bases at V and 6 bases at J, with 7 bases in the middle. This CDR3 contains 11 residues. The CDR3 here is CASSLGAEAFF. The CDR3 DNA reads as TGTGCCAGCAGTCTAGGGGCTGAAGCTTTCTTT.

The chain links TRBV11-2 to TRBJ2-3, with TRBD2 matching 8 bases. The CDR3 is 16 amino acids. The J segment lost 2 bases and the V segment lost 1 base, leaving 5 bases of the junction unmatched. The V gene's germline CDR1 is SGHAT and CDR2 FQNNGV. CDR3 sequence reads: CASSLGPAGDTDTQYF. The CDR3 nucleotides read TGTGCCAGCAGCTTAGGACCAGCGGGAGACACAGATACGCAGTATTTT.

The chain employs TRBV19 and TRBJ1-1; 7 bases align to TRBD1. CDR3 length: 13 residues. The J segment lost 3 bases and the V segment lost 7 bases, leaving 5 bases of the junction unmatched. Germline V lookup: CDR1 LNHDA, CDR2 SQIVND (reference sequence). Written as DNA, the CDR3 is TGTGCCAGTATTAACAGGGGAGACACTGAAGCTTTCTTT. Translating it yields CASINRGDTEAFF.

The chain has TRBV10-1 and TRBJ2-7, with TRBD1 matching over 7 bases. This CDR3 comprises 13 residues. The V segment lost 7 bases and the J segment 3 bases; nucleotides outside the gene matches: 6. In germline, CDR1 is WNHNN, CDR2 SYGVQD (reference sequence). This CDR3 is CASIGTDNYEQYF. CDR3 sequence (DNA): TGCGCCAGCATCGGGACAGACAACTACGAGCAGTACTTC.

The chain is built from TRBV5-1 and TRBJ2-7, with 9 nucleotides matching TRBD2. The CDR3 runs 18 residues. V trimming: 0 bases; J trimming: 4 bases; junction bases outside the gene matches: 14. The germline gives CDR1 SGHRS, CDR2 YFSETQ. Written as DNA, the CDR3 is TGCGCCAGCAGCTTGGAATTAGCGGGGGCCCACACAGCTTACGAGCAGTACTTC. Amino acids: CASSLELAGAHTAYEQYF.

This clone was observed a few times. The sample carries other DNA sequences with the same CDR3. This chain links TRBV29-1 with TRBJ1-1, with 7 bases fitting TRBD1. The V gene end was trimmed by 4 bases and the J gene end by 0 bases; junction bases not matched to a gene: 2. Germline values: CDR1 SQVTM, CDR2 ANQGSEA. The CDR3 sequence is 13 residues long. DNA for the CDR3: TGCAGCGTTGGGAGGGGGCTGAACACTGAAGCTTTCTTT. Its translation is CSVGRGLNTEAFF.

Note on this clone: Other nucleotide sequences from this sample produce the same CDR3. The chain joins TRBV20-1 to TRBJ2-5, with D unclear. Trimming removed 1 base from V and 3 bases from J, with 3 bases in between. CDR3 length equals 11 residues. Germline loops: CDR1 DFQATT, CDR2 SNEGSKA (reference sequence). This chain's CDR3 is CSARGEETQYF. The CDR3 DNA is TGCAGTGCTAGAGGAGAAGAGACCCAGTACTTC.

This clone was seen a few times. The gene calls are TRBV6-5 and TRBJ1-6, with TRBD1 identical over 7 bases. CDR1 and CDR2 from the germline V gene are MNHEY and SVGAGI. The length of the CDR3 is 16 residues. J lost 7 bases, V lost 0 bases, and 6 bases had no gene match. The CDR3 protein is CASSYSGGRENSPLHF. The CDR3 DNA reads as TGTGCCAGCAGTTACTCAGGGGGCCGAGAGAATTCACCCCTCCACTTT.

This chain links TRBV6-1 with TRBJ2-1; D not certain. The germline V gene encodes CDR1 MNHNS and CDR2 SASEGT. The ends were cut back, 2 bases at V and 6 bases at J, with 8 bases in the middle. This CDR3 spans 13 amino acids. CDR3 nucleotide sequence: TGTGCCAGCAGTGAATCTTCCCTCAATGAGCAGTTCTTC. This gives the protein CASSESSLNEQFF.

Only a few counts were recorded for this clone. This rearrangement joins TRBV6-1 to TRBJ1-1; TRBD1 aligns across 8 bases. From germline, CDR1 is MNHNS and CDR2 SASEGT. V dropped 0 bases and J dropped 6; count of bases not matched to a gene: 6. This CDR3 has 15 residues. The CDR3, as DNA: TGTGCCAGCAGTGAAGCTGGACAGGGCTTTTCTGAAGCTTTCTTT. Protein sequence: CASSEAGQGFSEAFF.

The rearrangement joins TRBV6-6 to TRBJ1-1; no firm D call. V shed 0 bases and J shed 0 bases, with 11 bases lying between them. There are 16 residues in the CDR3. Germline values: CDR1 MNHNY, CDR2 SVGAGI (reference sequence). CDR3 protein: CASSYSIGRMNTEAFF. The CDR3 DNA is TGTGCCAGCAGTTACTCGATTGGCAGAATGAACACTGAAGCTTTCTTT.